The present T cell receptor (beta chain) was sequenced within a study of blood T cell repertoires in COVID-19. The germline V gene has CDR1 SGDLS and CDR2 YYNGEE. The germline V and J ends were trimmed by 10 bases and 0 bases, with 8 bases remaining between them. This CDR3 has 12 amino acids. Only in-frame clones appear in the TCRdb table, and some are missing; sequencing was by immunoSEQ multiplex PCR. The sample consists of around 100,000 clones, approximately 90% of them appearing once. The chain is built from TRBV9 and TRBJ1-3, with D unresolved. This sequence was found in a woman between 45 and 60 years old with acute or convalescent COVID-19. The material sequenced was peripheral blood. The CDR3 loop is CACPFSGNTIYF. The CDR3 DNA reads as TGTGCCTGTCCATTCTCTGGAAACACCATATATTTT.